This TCR beta chain emerged from a study of early stage breast cancer tumors. At the level of the study: Roughly eight ER+/PR+/HER2- tumors were invasive ductal; a few were invasive lobular. Each sample averaged around 9.5-fold read coverage.

Whole-study findings and limits: In about 90% of the 16 patients, blood comparison separated tumor from normal breast.

Each sample had two DNA replicates, 0.5 ug blood or about 1.5 ug tissue. Clones were sequenced by immunoSEQ multiplex PCR, and TCRdb holds only the in-frame ones, with some missing. Seen here are about 51,000 clones, about 77% observed once, and the top ten hold 3.4%. The CDR3 totals 18 residues. Trimming pared 3 bases from V and 6 bases from J, leaving 26 bases between. From germline, CDR1 is LNHDA and CDR2 SQIVND (reference sequence). Details on this clone: The antigen is unknown.

V and J are TRBV19 and TRBJ1-2; D is unresolved. This sequence was found in a person aged 40-50 years with breast cancer. The material sequenced was blood. The CDR3 bases are TGTGCCAGTAGTATCCCTGCTCTGCGGGCCCCGACCGAAAATGGCTACACCTTC. Translated, it gives CASSIPALRAPTENGYTF.